This T cell receptor (beta chain) was identified during a study of T-cell reconstitution after alpha-beta-depleted transplantation in children. The CDR3 sequence is 14 residues long. After removal of 3 bases from V and 3 bases from J, the junction contained 3 bases not matched to a gene. Per germline, CDR1 MNHNS and CDR2 SASEGT. Overall study results and limits: Expanded clones from the graft, numbering several hundred, reportedly supplied alpha-beta T cells about two months after transplant.

TCRbeta library preparation incorporated unique molecular identifiers. TCRdb passed the PCR reads through MiXCR, listing each CDR3 protein once. The sample yields about a million distinct CDR3 sequences, 25% to 35% seen once. This clonotype was counted only a few times. The antigen remains unidentified. The TCR comes from a boy younger than two who had a stem cell transplant for SCID, so the T cells may come from the graft donor. The rearrangement links TRBV6-1 to TRBJ2-7; 9 nucleotides align to TRBD1. The specimen was PBMCs, mostly from graft donor cells, collected 360 days after TCRalphabeta/CD19-depleted stem cell transplant. The CDR3, as DNA: TGTGCCAGCAGTGATGGGACAGGGATCTACGAGCAGTACTTC. Protein sequence: CASSDGTGIYEQYF.